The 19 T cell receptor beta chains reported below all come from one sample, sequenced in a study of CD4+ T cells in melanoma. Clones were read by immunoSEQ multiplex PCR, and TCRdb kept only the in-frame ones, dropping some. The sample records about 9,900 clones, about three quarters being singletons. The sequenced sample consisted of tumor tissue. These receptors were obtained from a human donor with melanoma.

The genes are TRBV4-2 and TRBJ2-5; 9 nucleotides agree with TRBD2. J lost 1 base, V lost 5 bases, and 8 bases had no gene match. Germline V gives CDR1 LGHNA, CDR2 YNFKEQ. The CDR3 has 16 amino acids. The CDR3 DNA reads TGTGCCAGCAGCTTGTCCCCAGCGGGGGGCCAAGAGACCCAGTACTTC. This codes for CASSLSPAGGQETQYF.

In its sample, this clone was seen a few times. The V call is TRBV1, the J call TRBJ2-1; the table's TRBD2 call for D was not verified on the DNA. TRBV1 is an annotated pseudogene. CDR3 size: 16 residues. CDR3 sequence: CTSSQARTSSGNEQFF. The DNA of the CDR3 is TGCACCAGCAGCCAAGCCCGGACTAGCTCGGGCAATGAGCAGTTCTTC.

CDR3 residues: CASSPPSGQGTGELFF. CDR3 nucleotide sequence: TGTGCCAGCTCACCACCTTCGGGACAGGGGACCGGGGAGCTGTTTTTT. V is TRBV18 and J is TRBJ2-2, with 10 bases lining up with TRBD1. The germline gives CDR1 KGHSH, CDR2 LQKENI. Germline trimming cut 0 bases from V and 5 bases from J; bases unmatched to any gene: 3. This CDR3 comprises 16 residues.

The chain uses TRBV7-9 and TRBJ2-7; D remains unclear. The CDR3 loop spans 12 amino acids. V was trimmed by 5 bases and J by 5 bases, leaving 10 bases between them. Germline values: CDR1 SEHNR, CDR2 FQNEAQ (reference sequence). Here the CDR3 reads CASSQTVNEQYF. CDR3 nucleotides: TGTGCCAGCAGCCAGACGGTGAACGAGCAGTACTTC.

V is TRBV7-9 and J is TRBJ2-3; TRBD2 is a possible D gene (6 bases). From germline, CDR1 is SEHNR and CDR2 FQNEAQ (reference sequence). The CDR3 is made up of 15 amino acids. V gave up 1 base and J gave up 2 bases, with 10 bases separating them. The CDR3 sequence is CASSLGGELTDTQYF. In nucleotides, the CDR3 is TGTGCCAGCAGCTTAGGCGGGGAGCTCACAGATACGCAGTATTTT. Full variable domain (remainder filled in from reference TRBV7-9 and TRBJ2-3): DTGVSQNPRHKITKRGQNVTFRCDPISEHNRLYWYRQTLGQGPEFLTYFQNEAQLEKSRLLSDRFSAERPKGSFSTLEIQRTEQGDSAMYLCASSLGGELTDTQYFGPGTRLTVL.

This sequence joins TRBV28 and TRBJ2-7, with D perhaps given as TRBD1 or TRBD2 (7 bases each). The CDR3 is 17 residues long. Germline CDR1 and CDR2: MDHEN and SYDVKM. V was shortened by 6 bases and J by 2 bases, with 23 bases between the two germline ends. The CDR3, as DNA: TGTGCCAGCAGCCTTCGAATGGGGAGGGGGCGAACCTACGAGCAGTACTTC. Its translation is CASSLRMGRGRTYEQYF.

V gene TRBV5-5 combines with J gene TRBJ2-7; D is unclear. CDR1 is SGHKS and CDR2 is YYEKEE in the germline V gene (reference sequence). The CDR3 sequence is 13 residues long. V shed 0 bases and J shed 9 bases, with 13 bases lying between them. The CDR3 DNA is TGTGCCAGCAGCTTGGAAAACAGCCCAGGGCAGTACTTC. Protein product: CASSLENSPGQYF.

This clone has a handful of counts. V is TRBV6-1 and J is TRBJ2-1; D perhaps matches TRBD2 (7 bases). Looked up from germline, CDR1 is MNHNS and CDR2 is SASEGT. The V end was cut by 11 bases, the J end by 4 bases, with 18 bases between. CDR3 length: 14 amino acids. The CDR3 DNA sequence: TGTGCCGGGGGCCTTGGGGGGGCGTACAATGAGCAGTTCTTC. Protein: CAGGLGGAYNEQFF.

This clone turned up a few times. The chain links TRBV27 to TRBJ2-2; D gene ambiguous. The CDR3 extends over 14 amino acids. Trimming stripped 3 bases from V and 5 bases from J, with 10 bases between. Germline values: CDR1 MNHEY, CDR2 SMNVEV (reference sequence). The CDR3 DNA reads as TGTGCCAGCAGTTTTGGTTCTACGACCGGGGAGCTGTTTTTT. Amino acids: CASSFGSTTGELFF.

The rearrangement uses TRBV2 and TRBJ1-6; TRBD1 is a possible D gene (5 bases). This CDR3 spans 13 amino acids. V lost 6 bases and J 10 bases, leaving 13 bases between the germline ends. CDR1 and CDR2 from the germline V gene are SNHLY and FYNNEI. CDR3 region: CASRAGLASPLHF. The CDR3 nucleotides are TGTGCCAGCAGAGCAGGGTTAGCATCACCCCTCCACTTT.

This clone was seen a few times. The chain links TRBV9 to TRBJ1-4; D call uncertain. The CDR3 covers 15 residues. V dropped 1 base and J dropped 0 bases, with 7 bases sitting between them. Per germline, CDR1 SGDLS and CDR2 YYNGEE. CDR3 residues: CASSVSQATNEKLFF. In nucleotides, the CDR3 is TGTGCCAGCAGCGTAAGTCAGGCAACTAATGAAAAACTGTTTTTT.

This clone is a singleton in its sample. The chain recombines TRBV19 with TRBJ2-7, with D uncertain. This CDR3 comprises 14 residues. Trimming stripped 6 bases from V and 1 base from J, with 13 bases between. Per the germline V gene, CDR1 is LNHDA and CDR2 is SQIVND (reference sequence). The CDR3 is CASRAPSPSYEQYF. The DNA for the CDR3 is TGTGCCAGTAGGGCCCCCTCCCCTTCCTACGAGCAGTACTTC. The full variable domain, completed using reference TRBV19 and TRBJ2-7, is DGGITQSPKYLFRKEGQNVTLSCEQNLNHDAMYWYRQDPGQGLRLIYYSQIVNDFQKGDIAEGYSVSREKKESFPLTVTSAQKNPTAFYLCASRAPSPSYEQYFGPGTRLTVT.

The CDR3 DNA follows: TGTGCCACCAGGATAGGACTGTCGGACTATGGCTACACCTTC. Translated, it gives CATRIGLSDYGYTF. This chain connects TRBV15 to TRBJ1-2; D call uncertain. Between the trimmed V and J ends, which lost 6 bases and 3 bases, there was a span of 14 bases. Germline CDR1 reads LNHNV; CDR2 reads YYDKDF (reference sequence). The CDR3 spans 14 residues.

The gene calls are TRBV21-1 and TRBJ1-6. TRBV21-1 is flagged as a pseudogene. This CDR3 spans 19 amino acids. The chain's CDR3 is CASSKVSGALSSYNSPLHF. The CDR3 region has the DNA TGTGCCAGCAGCAAGGTTAGCGGGGCCCTTAGCTCCTATAATTCACCCCTCCACTTT.

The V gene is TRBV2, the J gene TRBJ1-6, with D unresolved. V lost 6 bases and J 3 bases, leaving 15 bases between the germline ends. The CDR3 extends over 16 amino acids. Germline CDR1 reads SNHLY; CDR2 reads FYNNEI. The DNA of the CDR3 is TGTGCCAGCAGCCGTCACCAGACGAGCTATAATTCACCCCTCCACTTT. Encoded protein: CASSRHQTSYNSPLHF.

CDR3 coding DNA: TGTGCCAGCAGCCAAGACCAAAGGAGGCGGGAAGGCACCGGGGAGCTGTTTTTT. This gives the protein CASSQDQRRREGTGELFF. This rearrangement joins TRBV14 to TRBJ2-2; TRBD2 might be the D (6 bases). Trimming cost V 0 bases and J 4 bases, with 18 bases left between them. This CDR3 contains 18 residues. Germline V gene data show CDR1 as SGHDN and CDR2 as FVKESK.

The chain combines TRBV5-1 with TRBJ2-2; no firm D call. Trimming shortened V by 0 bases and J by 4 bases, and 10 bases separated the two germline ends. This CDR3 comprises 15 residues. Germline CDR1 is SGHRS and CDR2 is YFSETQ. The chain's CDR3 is CASSLGEVPTGELFF. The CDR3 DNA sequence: TGCGCCAGCAGCTTGGGCGAGGTTCCCACCGGGGAGCTGTTTTTT.

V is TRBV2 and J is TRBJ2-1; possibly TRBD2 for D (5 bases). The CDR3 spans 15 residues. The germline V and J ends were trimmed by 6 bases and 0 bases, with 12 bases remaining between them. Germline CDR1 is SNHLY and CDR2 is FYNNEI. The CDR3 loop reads CASRETGSSYNEQFF. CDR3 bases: TGTGCCAGCAGAGAGACGGGGAGCTCCTACAATGAGCAGTTCTTC.

The CDR3 is CASSLDRDAGELFF. The CDR3, as DNA: TGTGCCAGTAGTCTGGACAGGGATGCCGGGGAGCTGTTTTTT. This chain uses TRBV19 with TRBJ2-2, with TRBD1 matching over 8 bases. Unmatched junction bases numbered 5, after V lost 5 bases and J lost 6 bases. Germline V gene sequence: CDR1 LNHDA, CDR2 SQIVND (reference sequence). The CDR3 is made up of 14 amino acids. Full variable domain (outside the CDR3, taken from reference TRBV19 and TRBJ2-2): DGGITQSPKYLFRKEGQNVTLSCEQNLNHDAMYWYRQDPGQGLRLIYYSQIVNDFQKGDIAEGYSVSREKKESFPLTVTSAQKNPTAFYLCASSLDRDAGELFFGEGSRLTVL.